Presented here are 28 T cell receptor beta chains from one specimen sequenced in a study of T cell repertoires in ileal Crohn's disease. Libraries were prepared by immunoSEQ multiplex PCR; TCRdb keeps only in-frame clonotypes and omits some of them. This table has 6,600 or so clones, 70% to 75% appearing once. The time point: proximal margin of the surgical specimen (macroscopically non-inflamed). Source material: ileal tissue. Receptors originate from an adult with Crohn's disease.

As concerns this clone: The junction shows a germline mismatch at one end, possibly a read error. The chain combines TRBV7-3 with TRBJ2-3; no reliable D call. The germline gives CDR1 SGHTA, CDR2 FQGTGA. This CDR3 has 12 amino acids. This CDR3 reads CASSLDTYTQYF. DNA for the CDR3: TGTGCCAGCAGCTTAGACACATATACGCAGTATTTT.

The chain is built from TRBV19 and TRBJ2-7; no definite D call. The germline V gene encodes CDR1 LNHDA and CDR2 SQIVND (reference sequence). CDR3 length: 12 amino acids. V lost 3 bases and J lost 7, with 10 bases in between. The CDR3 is CASSMVLLEQYF. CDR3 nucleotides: TGTGCCAGTAGTATGGTATTGCTTGAGCAGTACTTC.

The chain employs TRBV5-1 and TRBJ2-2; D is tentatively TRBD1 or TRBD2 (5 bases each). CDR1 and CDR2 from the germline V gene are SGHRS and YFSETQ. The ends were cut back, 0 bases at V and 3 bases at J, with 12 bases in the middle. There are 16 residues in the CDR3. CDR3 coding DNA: TGCGCCAGCAGCTTGGAGGGACCCAAGGACACCGGGGAGCTGTTTTTT. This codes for CASSLEGPKDTGELFF.

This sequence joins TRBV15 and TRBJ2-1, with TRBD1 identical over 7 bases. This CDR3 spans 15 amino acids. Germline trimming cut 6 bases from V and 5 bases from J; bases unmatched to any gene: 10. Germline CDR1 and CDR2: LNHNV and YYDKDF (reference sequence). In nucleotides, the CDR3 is TGTGCCACCAGTCGTAACAGGGGAAACAACAATGAGCAGTTCTTC. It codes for CATSRNRGNNNEQFF. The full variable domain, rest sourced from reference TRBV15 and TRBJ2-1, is DAMVIQNPRYQVTQFGKPVTLSCSQTLNHNVMYWYQQKSSQAPKLLFHYYDKDFNNEADTPDNFQSRRPNTSFCFLDIRSPGLGDTAMYLCATSRNRGNNNEQFFGPGTRLTVL.

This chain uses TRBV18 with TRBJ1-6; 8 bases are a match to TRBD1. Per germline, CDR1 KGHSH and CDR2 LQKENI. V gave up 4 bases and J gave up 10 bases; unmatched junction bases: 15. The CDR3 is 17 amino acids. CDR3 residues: CASSQTGTGSMRSPLHF. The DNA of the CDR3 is TGTGCCAGCTCACAGACAGGGACAGGATCCATGAGGTCACCCCTCCACTTT. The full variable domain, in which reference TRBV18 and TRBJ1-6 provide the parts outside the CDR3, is NAGVMQNPRHLVRRRGQEARLRCSPMKGHSHVYWYRQLPEEGLKFMVYLQKENIIDESGMPKERFSAEFPKEGPSILRIQQVVRGDSAAYFCASSQTGTGSMRSPLHFGNGTRLTVT.

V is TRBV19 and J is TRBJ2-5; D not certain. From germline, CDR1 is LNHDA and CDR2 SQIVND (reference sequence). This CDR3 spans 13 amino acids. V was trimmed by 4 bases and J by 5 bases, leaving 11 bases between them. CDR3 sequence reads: CASSRLAGETQYF. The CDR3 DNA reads TGTGCCAGTAGTAGGTTAGCCGGGGAGACCCAGTACTTC.

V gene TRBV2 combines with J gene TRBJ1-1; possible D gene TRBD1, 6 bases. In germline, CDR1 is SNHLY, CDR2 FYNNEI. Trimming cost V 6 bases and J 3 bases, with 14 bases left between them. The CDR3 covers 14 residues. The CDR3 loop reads CASRYREKDTEAFF. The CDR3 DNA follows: TGTGCCAGCAGGTACAGGGAGAAGGACACTGAAGCTTTCTTT.

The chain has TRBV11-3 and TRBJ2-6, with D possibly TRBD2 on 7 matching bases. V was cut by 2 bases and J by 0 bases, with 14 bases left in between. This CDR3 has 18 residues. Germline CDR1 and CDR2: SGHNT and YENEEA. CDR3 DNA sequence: TGTGCCAGCAGCTTAAAAGGGGGGGACTTCTCTGGGGCCAACGTCCTGACTTTC. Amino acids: CASSLKGGDFSGANVLTF.

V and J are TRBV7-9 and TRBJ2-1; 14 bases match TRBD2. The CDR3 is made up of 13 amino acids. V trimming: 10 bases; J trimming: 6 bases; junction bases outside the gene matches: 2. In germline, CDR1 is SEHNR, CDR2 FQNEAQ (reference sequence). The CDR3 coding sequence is TGTGCCACCGGACTAGCGGGGGGCAATGAGCAGTTCTTC. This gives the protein CATGLAGGNEQFF.

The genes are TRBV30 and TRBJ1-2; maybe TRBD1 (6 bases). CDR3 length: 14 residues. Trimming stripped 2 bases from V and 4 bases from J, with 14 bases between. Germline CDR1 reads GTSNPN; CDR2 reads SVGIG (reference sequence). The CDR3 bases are TGTGCCTGGAGTTCCCCGGACAGAGGCTATGGCTACACCTTC. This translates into CAWSSPDRGYGYTF.

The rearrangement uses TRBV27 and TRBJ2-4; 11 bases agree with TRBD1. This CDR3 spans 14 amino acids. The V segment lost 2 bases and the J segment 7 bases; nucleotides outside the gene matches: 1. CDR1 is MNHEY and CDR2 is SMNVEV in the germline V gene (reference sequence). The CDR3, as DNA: TGTGCCAGCAGTTTAGGGACAGGGGGTAACATTCAGTACTTC. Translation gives CASSLGTGGNIQYF.

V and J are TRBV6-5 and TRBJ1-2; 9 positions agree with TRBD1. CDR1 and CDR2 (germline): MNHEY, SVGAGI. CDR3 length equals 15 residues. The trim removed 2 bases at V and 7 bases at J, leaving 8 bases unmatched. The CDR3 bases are TGTGCCAGCAGTTACCTGGGGACAGGGCGTAGTGGCTACACCTTC. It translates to CASSYLGTGRSGYTF.

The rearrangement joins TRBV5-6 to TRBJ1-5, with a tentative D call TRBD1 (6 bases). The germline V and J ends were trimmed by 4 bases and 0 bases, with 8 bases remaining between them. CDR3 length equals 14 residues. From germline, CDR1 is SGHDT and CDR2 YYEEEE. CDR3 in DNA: TGTGCCAGCAGCGGAGGGGGTAGCAATCAGCCCCAGCATTTT. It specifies CASSGGGSNQPQHF.

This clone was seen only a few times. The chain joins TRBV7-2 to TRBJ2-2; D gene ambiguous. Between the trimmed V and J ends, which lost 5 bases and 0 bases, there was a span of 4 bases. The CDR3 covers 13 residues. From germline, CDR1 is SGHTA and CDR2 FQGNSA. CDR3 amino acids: CASSPANTGELFF. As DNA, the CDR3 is TGTGCCAGCAGCCCCGCGAACACCGGGGAGCTGTTTTTT.

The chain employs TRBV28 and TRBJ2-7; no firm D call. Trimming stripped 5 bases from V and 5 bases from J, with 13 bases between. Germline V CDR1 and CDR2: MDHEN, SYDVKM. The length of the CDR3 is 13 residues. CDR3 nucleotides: TGTGCCAGCAGTGCCACAGAGGCGAACGAGCAGTACTTC. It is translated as CASSATEANEQYF.

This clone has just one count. The CDR3 nucleotides are TGTGCCAGCAGCTTCTCCACCGGGGAGCTGTTTTTT. Encoded protein: CASSFSTGELFF. The gene calls are TRBV7-3 and TRBJ2-2; D is unclear. V lost 3 bases and J lost 4, with 3 bases in between. Germline assignment: CDR1 SGHTA and CDR2 FQGTGA. The CDR3 extends over 12 amino acids.

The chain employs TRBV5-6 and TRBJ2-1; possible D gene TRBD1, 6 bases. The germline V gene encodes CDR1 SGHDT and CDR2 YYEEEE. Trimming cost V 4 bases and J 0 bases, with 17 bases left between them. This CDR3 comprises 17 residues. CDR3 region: CASSIRTANPSYNEQFF. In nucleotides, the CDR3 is TGTGCCAGCAGCATCCGGACAGCTAACCCCTCCTACAATGAGCAGTTCTTC.

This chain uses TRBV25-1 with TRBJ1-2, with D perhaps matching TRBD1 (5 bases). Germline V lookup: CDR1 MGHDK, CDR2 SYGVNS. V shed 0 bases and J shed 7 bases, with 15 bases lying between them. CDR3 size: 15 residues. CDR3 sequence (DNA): TGTGCCAGCAGTGAATATACAGGCAGGGAGGGTGGCTACACCTTC. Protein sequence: CASSEYTGREGGYTF.

The CDR3 DNA sequence: TGCGCCAGCAGCCCTTCTAGCGACACCTTGCGGGGGACCCAGTACTTC. Translated: CASSPSSDTLRGTQYF. The J gene is TRBJ2-5, the V gene TRBV4-3, with D perhaps matching TRBD2 (6 bases). V lost 4 bases, J lost 7 bases, and 22 bases lay in between. In germline, CDR1 is LGHNA, CDR2 YSLEER. This CDR3 region has 16 residues.

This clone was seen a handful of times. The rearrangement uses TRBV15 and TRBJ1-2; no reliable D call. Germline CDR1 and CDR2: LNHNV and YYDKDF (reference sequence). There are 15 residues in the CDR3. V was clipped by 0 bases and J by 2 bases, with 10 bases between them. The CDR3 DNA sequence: TGTGCCACCAGCAGAGATGCGGCACCGAACTATGGCTACACCTTC. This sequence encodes CATSRDAAPNYGYTF.

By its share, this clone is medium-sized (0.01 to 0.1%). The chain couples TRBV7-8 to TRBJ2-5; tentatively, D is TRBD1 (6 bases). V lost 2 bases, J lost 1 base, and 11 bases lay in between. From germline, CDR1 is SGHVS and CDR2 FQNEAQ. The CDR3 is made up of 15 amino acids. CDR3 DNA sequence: TGTGCCAGCAGCTTAAGCGCGACAGGCCAAGAGACCCAGTACTTC. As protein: CASSLSATGQETQYF.

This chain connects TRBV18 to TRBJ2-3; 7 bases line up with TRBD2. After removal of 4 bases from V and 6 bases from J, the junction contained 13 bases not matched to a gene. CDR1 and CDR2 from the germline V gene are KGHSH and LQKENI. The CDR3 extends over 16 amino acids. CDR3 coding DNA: TGTGCCAGCTCACGGCTGCGGGAGACCGGCGCTGATACGCAGTATTTT. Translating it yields CASSRLRETGADTQYF.

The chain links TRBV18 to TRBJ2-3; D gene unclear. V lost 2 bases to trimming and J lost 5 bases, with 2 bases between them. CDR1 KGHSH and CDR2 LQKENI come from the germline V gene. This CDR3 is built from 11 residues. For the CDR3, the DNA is TGTGCCAGCTCACCAGGAGATACGCAGTATTTT. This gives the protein CASSPGDTQYF.

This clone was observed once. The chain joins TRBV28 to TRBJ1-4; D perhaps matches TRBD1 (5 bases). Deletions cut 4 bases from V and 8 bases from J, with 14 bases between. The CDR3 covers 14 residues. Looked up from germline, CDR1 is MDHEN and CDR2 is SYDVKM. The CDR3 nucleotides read TGTGCCAGCAGTTCTCTGGGGGGGGGAGAAAAACTGTTTTTT. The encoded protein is CASSSLGGGEKLFF.

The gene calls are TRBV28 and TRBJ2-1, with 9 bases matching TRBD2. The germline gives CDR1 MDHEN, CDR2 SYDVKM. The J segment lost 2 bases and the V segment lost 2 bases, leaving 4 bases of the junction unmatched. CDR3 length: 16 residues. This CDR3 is CASSLRLAGTYNEQFF. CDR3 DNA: TGTGCCAGCAGTTTAAGGCTAGCGGGGACCTACAATGAGCAGTTCTTC.

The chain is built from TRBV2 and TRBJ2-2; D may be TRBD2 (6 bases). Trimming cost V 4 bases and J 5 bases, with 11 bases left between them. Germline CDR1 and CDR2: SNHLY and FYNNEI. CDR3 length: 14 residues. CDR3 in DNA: TGTGCCAGCAGTGGGGCGGCGGGGACCGGGGAGCTGTTTTTT. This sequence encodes CASSGAAGTGELFF.

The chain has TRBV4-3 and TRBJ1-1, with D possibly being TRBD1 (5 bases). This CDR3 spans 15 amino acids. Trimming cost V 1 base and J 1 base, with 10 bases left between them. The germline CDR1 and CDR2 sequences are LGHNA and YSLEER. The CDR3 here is CASSQVGTANTEAFF. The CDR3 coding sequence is TGCGCCAGCAGCCAAGTGGGGACCGCGAACACTGAAGCTTTCTTT.

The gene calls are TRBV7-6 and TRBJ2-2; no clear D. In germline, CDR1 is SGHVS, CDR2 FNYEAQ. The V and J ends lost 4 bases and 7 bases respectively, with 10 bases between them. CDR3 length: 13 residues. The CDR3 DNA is TGTGCCAGCAGCTCTCCCTACAGCGGGGAGCTGTTTTTT. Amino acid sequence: CASSSPYSGELFF. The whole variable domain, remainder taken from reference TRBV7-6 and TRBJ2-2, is GAGVSQSPRYKVTKRGQDVALRCDPISGHVSLYWYRQALGQGPEFLTYFNYEAQQDKSGLPNDRFSAERPEGSISTLTIQRTEQRDSAMYRCASSSPYSGELFFGEGSRLTVL.